This TCR beta chain came from a study of shared clonotypes between healthy human individuals. Study as a whole: The study enrolled two women and a few men aged 18 to 49. CD4 naive and CD4 memory each took three plates per donor, while CD8 naive took two and CD8 memory one.

Study-level findings and limits: Among non-shared clonotypes, generation probabilities were lower than among those shared by all four donors. Naive subsets, compared against memory subsets, generally had larger estimated richness values.

V lost 1 base and J lost 2, with 5 bases in between. The length of the CDR3 is 13 residues. Looked up from germline, CDR1 is SGHTA and CDR2 is FQGTGA. Libraries were prepared by immunoSEQ multiplex PCR; TCRdb keeps only in-frame clonotypes and omits some of them. This sample has some 2,500,000 clones, with 80% to 95% found just once. With respect to this clone: What it binds is not known. Other DNA sequences in this specimen translate into the identical CDR3.

Input material: naive CD4+ T cells from PBMCs. Subset indicated: CD45RA+ positively selected. The TCR comes from a man younger than 35 in good health. Some clones in this sample may be carry-over from other donors' samples. This chain links TRBV7-3 with TRBJ2-5; no definite D call. This CDR3 is CASSLIGQETQYF. DNA for the CDR3: TGTGCCAGCAGCTTAATCGGGCAAGAGACCCAGTACTTC.